These T cell receptor beta chains were read from a single sample in a study of breast tumors, draining lymph nodes, adjacent tissues. MiXCR, applied by TCRdb to the multiplex PCR reads, yields one record per CDR3 protein. The repertoire has some 150,000 distinct CDR3 sequences, approximately 33% of them found once; the top ten carry 3% to 4.5%. Sequenced: axillary lymph node tissue. These TCRs come from a female donor with breast cancer. Some clones in this sample may be carry-over from other donors' samples. Both conserved end residues are part of each CDR3. A D gene is named only where the DNA matches it firmly. A row's size may be missing; if present it is once, few, many or a size class.

j_call d_call v_call clone_size cdr3_aa cdr3_nt
TRBJ2-1 NA TRBV12-3/TRBV12-4 many CASRRLRNEQFF TGTGCCAGCAGACGATTAAGGAATGAGCAGTTCTTC
TRBJ1-5 NA TRBV5-6 many CASSLRGSNQPQHF TGTGCCAGCAGCTTGAGGGGGAGCAATCAGCCCCAGCATTTT
TRBJ1-2 TRBD1 TRBV27 many CASSFSGGPGYTF TGTGCCAGCAGTTTTTCAGGGGGCCCTGGCTACACCTTC
TRBJ2-5 NA TRBV7-2 few CASSLRVETQYF TGTGCCAGCAGCTTAAGGGTGGAGACCCAGTACTTC
TRBJ2-7 NA TRBV29-1 many CSVAFGGASYEQYF TGCAGCGTTGCATTTGGCGGGGCCAGCTACGAGCAGTACTTC
TRBJ2-3 TRBD2 TRBV6-6 NA CASRQLAGTDTQYF TGTGCCAGCAGGCAACTAGCGGGCACAGATACGCAGTATTTT
TRBJ2-7 NA TRBV19 many CAGSISRDEQYF TGTGCCGGTAGTATTAGCAGGGACGAGCAGTACTTC
TRBJ2-7 NA TRBV7-8 many CASSHTETGVPYEQYF TGTGCCAGCAGCCACACGGAGACGGGTGTTCCCTACGAGCAGTACTTC
TRBJ2-2 TRBD2 TRBV11-1 many CASSYYGLAGNGELFF TGTGCCAGCAGCTATTATGGACTAGCGGGAAACGGGGAGCTGTTTTTT
TRBJ1-1 NA TRBV29-1 NA CSVTLRRGISMNTEAFF TGCAGCGTGACACTTCGCAGGGGAATCTCAATGAACACTGAAGCTTTCTTT
TRBJ2-7 TRBD1 TRBV18 many CASSPSDRVNFYEQYF TGTGCCAGCTCACCATCCGACAGGGTGAATTTCTACGAGCAGTACTTC
TRBJ2-3 TRBD1 TRBV12-5 few CASVGTGGLAGGGHPTDTQYF TGTGCTAGTGTCGGCACAGGGGGCTTGGCTGGCGGGGGCCACCCCACAGATACGCAGTATTTT
TRBJ1-4 NA TRBV7-9 many CASSLGDLLNEKLFF TGTGCCAGCAGCTTAGGGGACCTCCTTAATGAAAAACTGTTTTTT
TRBJ2-7 NA TRBV6-1 many CASSEGKGTLPRQQYF TGTGCCAGCAGTGAAGGGAAAGGCACTCTTCCCCGGCAGCAGTACTTC
TRBJ1-4 TRBD1 TRBV20-1 NA CSAHADRVWEKLFF TGCAGTGCTCACGCCGACAGGGTTTGGGAGAAACTGTTTTTT
TRBJ1-6 TRBD1 TRBV7-9 many CASSLATGMNSPLHF TGTGCCAGCAGCTTAGCGACAGGGATGAATTCACCCCTCCACTTT
TRBJ1-6 TRBD1 TRBV19 NA CASSTRDRGNSPLHF TGTGCCAGTAGTACGAGGGACAGGGGTAATTCACCCCTCCACTTT
TRBJ2-7 NA TRBV14 many CASSQAGRENYEQYF TGTGCCAGCAGCCAAGCGGGCAGGGAAAACTACGAGCAGTACTTC
TRBJ2-7 NA TRBV11-2 many CASSLGVGAYEQYF TGTGCCAGCAGCTTAGGGGTGGGAGCCTACGAGCAGTACTTC
TRBJ1-2 TRBD1 TRBV7-2 many CASSPPGDRGYGYPF TGTGCCAGCAGTCCACCGGGGGACAGGGGCTATGGCTACCCCTTC
TRBJ2-1 TRBD1 TRBV6-4 many CASSVRDSTYNEQFF TGTGCCAGCAGTGTGAGGGACAGCACCTACAATGAGCAGTTCTTC
TRBJ2-3 NA TRBV20-1 NA CSAWSTYQGSTDTQYF TGCAGTGCCTGGTCTACCTATCAGGGCAGCACAGATACGCAGTATTTT
TRBJ1-1 NA TRBV20-1 few CSAGGTYVNTEAFF TGCAGTGCTGGGGGGACATACGTAAACACTGAAGCTTTCTTT
TRBJ1-2 NA TRBV29-1 NA CSVGPRAIRGEGGYTF TGCAGCGTTGGTCCACGGGCCATCCGTGGAGAGGGTGGCTACACCTTC
TRBJ2-3 NA TRBV7-2 many CASSGRDFARYTQYF TGTGCCAGCAGCGGGCGGGACTTTGCTCGCTATACGCAGTATTTT
TRBJ2-7 NA TRBV5-6 few CASSRGRGYEQYF TGTGCCAGCAGCCGAGGCAGGGGTTACGAGCAGTACTTC
TRBJ1-3 NA TRBV28 NA CASSSGAGAWGNTIYF TGTGCCAGCAGTTCGGGGGCAGGGGCCTGGGGAAACACCATATATTTT
TRBJ1-2 NA TRBV14 many CASSLGPHTRGYTF TGTGCCAGCAGCCTGGGACCTCACACCCGTGGCTACACCTTC
TRBJ1-4 NA TRBV7-2 NA CASSLATGTSEKLFF TGTGCCAGCAGCTTAGCGACCGGGACTAGCGAAAAACTGTTTTTT
TRBJ2-7 NA TRBV10-1 many CASSESPTFDYEQYF TGCGCCAGCAGTGAGTCCCCTACTTTTGACTACGAGCAGTACTTC
TRBJ2-3 TRBD1 TRBV20-1 NA CSAGSDRGRPYF TGCAGTGCGGGGAGTGACAGGGGACGGCCGTATTTT
TRBJ1-3 NA TRBV7-2 NA CASSKGGPFYF TGTGCCAGCAGCAAAGGAGGGCCTTTCTATTTT
TRBJ1-2 NA TRBV29-1 many CSVEGLVSYGYTF TGCAGCGTTGAAGGGCTTGTTTCCTATGGCTACACCTTC
TRBJ1-5 TRBD1 TRBV12-3/TRBV12-4 many CASSNDREGQPQHF TGTGCCAGCAGTAACGACAGGGAGGGACAGCCCCAGCATTTT
TRBJ1-2 NA TRBV28 many CASSFPGAYGYTF TGTGCCAGCAGTTTCCCGGGGGCCTATGGCTACACCTTC
TRBJ2-3 NA TRBV6-1 NA CASSKNRGKTDTQYF TGTGCCAGCAGTAAAAATCGGGGGAAAACAGATACGCAGTATTTT
TRBJ2-5 TRBD2 TRBV13 many CASSEGTSGRSQETQYF TGTGCCAGCAGCGAGGGGACTAGCGGGAGGTCTCAAGAGACCCAGTACTTC
TRBJ1-2 NA TRBV9 many CASSVDFNYGYTF TGTGCCAGCAGCGTTGATTTTAACTATGGCTACACCTTC
TRBJ2-2 TRBD1 TRBV7-9 NA CASSAGTGNTGELFF TGTGCCAGCAGCGCTGGGACAGGGAACACCGGGGAGCTGTTTTTT
TRBJ2-5 TRBD2 TRBV7-9 NA CASSASGTTQYF TGTGCCAGCAGCGCTAGCGGGACGACCCAGTACTTC
TRBJ2-6 NA TRBV2 NA CASSPGIAGANVLTF TGTGCCAGCAGTCCGGGGATAGCGGGGGCCAACGTCCTGACTTTC
TRBJ1-3 NA TRBV7-3 many CASSPAVYGDAGNTIYF TGTGCCAGCAGCCCAGCGGTTTATGGGGACGCTGGAAACACCATATATTTT
TRBJ2-4 NA TRBV24-1 many CATSGQDNIQYF TGTGCCACCAGTGGACAGGACAACATTCAGTACTTC
TRBJ1-4 NA TRBV14 NA CASSQEYAGLAMGKLFF TGTGCCAGCAGCCAAGAATATGCAGGATTGGCGATGGGAAAACTGTTTTTT
TRBJ1-4 TRBD1 TRBV7-2 many CASSLRTGVEKLFF TGTGCCAGCAGCTTAAGGACAGGGGTAGAAAAACTGTTTTTT
TRBJ2-7 TRBD2 TRBV7-9 NA CTCSGLAYPYEQYF TGTACCTGCAGCGGACTAGCGTACCCCTACGAGCAGTACTTC
TRBJ1-4 TRBD1 TRBV7-2 many CASSHRQGGSEKLFF TGTGCCAGCAGCCATAGACAGGGAGGAAGTGAAAAACTGTTTTTT
TRBJ2-3 TRBD2 TRBV7-6 NA CASSLEAEGGPDTQYF TGTGCCAGCAGCTTAGAAGCAGAGGGAGGGCCAGATACGCAGTATTTT